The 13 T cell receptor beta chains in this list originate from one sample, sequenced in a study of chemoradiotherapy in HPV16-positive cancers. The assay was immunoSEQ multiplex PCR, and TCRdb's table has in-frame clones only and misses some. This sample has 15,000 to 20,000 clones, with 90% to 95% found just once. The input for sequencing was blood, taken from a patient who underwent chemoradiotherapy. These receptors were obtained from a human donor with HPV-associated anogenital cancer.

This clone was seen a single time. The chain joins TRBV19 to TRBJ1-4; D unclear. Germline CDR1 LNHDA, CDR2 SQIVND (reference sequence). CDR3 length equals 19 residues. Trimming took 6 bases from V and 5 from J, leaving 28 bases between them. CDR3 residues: CASSAVWLAVDKFNEKLFF. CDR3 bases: TGTGCCAGTAGCGCCGTTTGGTTGGCAGTTGATAAGTTCAATGAAAAACTGTTTTTT.

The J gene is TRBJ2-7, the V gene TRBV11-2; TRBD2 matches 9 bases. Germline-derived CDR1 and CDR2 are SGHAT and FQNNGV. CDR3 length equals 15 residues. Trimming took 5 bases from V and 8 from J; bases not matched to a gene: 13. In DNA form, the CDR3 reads TGTGCCAGCAGCCCAGGGACTAGCTCTTTCGTGAAGCAGTACTTC. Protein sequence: CASSPGTSSFVKQYF.

The DNA for the CDR3 is TGTGCCAGCAGCTTAGACGGGAAGAACACTGAAGCTTTCTTT. It encodes CASSLDGKNTEAFF. The J gene is TRBJ1-1, the V gene TRBV5-8; D not certain. Germline V CDR1 and CDR2: SGHTS, YDEGEE. With 2 bases removed from V and 1 base from J, the gap between germline ends came to 9 bases. The CDR3 is 14 amino acids.

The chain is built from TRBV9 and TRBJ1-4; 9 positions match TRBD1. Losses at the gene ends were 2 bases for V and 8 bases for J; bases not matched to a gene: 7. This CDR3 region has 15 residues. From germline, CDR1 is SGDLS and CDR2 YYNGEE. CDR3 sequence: CASSVRTGEGEKLFF. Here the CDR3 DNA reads TGTGCCAGCAGCGTCAGGACAGGGGAAGGAGAAAAACTGTTTTTT.

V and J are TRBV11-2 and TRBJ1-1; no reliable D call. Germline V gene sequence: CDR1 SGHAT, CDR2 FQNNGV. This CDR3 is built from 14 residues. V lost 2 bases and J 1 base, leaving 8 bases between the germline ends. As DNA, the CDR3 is TGTGCCAGCAGCTTATCTGCGGGGAACACTGAAGCTTTCTTT. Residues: CASSLSAGNTEAFF.

The CDR3 reads CASSYSTGELFF. The CDR3 coding sequence is TGTGCCAGCAGTTACTCGACCGGGGAGCTGTTTTTT. J is TRBJ2-2 and V is TRBV6-5; D remains unclear. Germline V lookup: CDR1 MNHEY, CDR2 SVGAGI. Trimming shortened V by 0 bases and J by 5 bases, and 1 base separated the two germline ends. CDR3 size: 12 residues.

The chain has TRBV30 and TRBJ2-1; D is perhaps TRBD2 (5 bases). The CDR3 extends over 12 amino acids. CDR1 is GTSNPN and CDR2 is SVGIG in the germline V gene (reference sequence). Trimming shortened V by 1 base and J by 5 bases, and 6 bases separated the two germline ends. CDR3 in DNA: TGTGCCTGGAGTGCCGGGAACAATGAGCAGTTCTTC. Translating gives CAWSAGNNEQFF.

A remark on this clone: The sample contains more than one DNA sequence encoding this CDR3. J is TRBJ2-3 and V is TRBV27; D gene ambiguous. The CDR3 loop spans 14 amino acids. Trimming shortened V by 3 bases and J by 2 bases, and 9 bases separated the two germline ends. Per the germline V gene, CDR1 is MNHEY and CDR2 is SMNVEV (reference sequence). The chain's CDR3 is CASSLSPLTDTQYF. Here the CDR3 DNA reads TGTGCCAGCAGTTTGAGTCCTCTCACAGATACGCAGTATTTT.

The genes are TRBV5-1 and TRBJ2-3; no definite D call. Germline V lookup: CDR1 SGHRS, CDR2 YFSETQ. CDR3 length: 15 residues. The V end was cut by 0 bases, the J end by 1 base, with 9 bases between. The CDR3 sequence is CASSLGWGGTDTQYF. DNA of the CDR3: TGCGCCAGCAGCTTGGGGTGGGGTGGCACAGATACGCAGTATTTT.

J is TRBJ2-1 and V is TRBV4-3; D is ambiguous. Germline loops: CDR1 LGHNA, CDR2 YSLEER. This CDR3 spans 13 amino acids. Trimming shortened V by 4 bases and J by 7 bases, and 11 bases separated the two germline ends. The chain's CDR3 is CASSPGWQNEQFF. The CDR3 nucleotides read TGCGCCAGCAGCCCTGGGTGGCAAAATGAGCAGTTCTTC.

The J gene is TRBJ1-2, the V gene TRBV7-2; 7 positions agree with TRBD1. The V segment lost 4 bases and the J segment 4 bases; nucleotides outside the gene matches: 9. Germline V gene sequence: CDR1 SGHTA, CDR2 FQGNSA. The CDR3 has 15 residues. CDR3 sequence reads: CASSSIDRVPYGYTF. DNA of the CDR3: TGTGCCAGCAGCTCAATCGACAGGGTACCCTATGGCTACACCTTC.

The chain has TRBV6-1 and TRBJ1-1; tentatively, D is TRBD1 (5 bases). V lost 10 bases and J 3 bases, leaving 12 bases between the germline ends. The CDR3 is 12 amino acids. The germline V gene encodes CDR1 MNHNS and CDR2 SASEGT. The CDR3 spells CATPGRYTEAFF. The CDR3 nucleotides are TGTGCCACCCCAGGGAGGTACACTGAAGCTTTCTTT.

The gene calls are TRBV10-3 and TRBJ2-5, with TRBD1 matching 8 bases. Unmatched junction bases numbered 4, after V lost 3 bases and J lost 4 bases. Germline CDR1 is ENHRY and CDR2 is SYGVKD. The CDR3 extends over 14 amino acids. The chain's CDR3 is CAISDGTGGETQYF. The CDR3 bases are TGTGCCATCAGTGACGGGACAGGAGGAGAGACCCAGTACTTC.